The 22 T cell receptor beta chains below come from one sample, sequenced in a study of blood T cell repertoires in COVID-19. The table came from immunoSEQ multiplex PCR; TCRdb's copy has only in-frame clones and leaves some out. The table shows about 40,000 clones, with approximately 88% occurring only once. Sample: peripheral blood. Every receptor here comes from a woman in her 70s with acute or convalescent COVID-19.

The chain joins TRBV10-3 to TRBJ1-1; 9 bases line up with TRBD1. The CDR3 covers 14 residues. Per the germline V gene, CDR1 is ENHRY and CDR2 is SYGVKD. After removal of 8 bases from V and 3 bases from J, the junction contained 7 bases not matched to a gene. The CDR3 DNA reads TGTGCCATCGGAAGACAGGGGGAGGACACTGAAGCTTTCTTT. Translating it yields CAIGRQGEDTEAFF.

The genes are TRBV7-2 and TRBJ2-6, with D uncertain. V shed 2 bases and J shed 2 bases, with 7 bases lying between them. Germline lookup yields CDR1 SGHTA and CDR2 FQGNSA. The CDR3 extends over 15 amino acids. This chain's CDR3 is CASSLRSPGANVLTF. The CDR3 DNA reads TGTGCCAGCAGCTTACGAAGCCCTGGGGCCAACGTCCTGACTTTC.

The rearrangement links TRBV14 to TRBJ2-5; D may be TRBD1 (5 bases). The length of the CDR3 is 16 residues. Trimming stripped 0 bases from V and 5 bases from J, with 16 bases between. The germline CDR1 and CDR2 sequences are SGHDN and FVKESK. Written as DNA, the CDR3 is TGTGCCAGCAGCCAAGATGGGGCTTTGACCAGGGAGACCCAGTACTTC. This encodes CASSQDGALTRETQYF. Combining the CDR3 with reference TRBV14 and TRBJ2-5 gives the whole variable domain EAGVTQFPSHSVIEKGQTVTLRCDPISGHDNLYWYRRVMGKEIKFLLHFVKESKQDESGMPNNRFLAERTGGTYSTLKVQPAELEDSGVYFCASSQDGALTRETQYFGPGTRLLVL.

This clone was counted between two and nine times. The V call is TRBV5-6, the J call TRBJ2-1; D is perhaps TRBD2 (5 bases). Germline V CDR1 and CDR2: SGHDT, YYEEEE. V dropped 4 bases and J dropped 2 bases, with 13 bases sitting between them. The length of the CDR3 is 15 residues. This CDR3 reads CASSPVGSAYNEQFF. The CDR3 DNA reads TGTGCCAGCAGCCCCGTGGGGAGCGCCTACAATGAGCAGTTCTTC.

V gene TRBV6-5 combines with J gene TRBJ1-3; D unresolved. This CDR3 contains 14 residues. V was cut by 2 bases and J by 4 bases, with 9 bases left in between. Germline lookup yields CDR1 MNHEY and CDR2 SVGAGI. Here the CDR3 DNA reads TGTGCCAGCAGTTACGGGCCCGCCGGAAACACCATATATTTT. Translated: CASSYGPAGNTIYF.

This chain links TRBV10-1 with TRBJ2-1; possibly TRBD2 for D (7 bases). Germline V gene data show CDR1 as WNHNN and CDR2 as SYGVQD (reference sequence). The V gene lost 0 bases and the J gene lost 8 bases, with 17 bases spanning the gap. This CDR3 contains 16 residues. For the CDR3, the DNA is TGCGCCAGCAGTGAGTCGATGGGACTCGGGGGGCATGAGCAGTTCTTC. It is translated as CASSESMGLGGHEQFF.

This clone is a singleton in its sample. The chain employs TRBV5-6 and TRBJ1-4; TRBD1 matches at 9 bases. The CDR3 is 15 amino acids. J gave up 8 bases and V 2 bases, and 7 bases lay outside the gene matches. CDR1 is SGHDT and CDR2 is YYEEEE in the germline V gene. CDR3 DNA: TGTGCCAGCAGCTTTACCGGGACAGGGAACGAAAAACTGTTTTTT. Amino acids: CASSFTGTGNEKLFF.

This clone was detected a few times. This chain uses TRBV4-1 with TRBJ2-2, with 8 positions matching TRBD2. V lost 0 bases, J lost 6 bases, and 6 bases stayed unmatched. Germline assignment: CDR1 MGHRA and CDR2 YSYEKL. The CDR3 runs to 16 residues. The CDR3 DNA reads TGCGCCAGCAGCCAAGAAGGCGGGAGGACGTCCGGGGAGCTGTTTTTT. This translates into CASSQEGGRTSGELFF.

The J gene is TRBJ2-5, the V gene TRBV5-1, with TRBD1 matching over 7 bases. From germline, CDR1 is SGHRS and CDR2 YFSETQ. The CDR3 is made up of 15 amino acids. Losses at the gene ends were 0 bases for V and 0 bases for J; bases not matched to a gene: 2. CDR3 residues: CASSLAGGNQETQYF. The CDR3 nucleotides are TGCGCCAGCAGCTTGGCAGGGGGTAACCAAGAGACCCAGTACTTC.

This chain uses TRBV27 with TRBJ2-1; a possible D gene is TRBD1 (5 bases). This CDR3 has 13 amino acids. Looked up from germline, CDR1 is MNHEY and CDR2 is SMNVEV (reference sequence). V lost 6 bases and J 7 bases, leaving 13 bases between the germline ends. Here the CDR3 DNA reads TGTGCCAGCAGCCCAGGGATCTGGAATGAGCAGTTCTTC. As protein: CASSPGIWNEQFF.

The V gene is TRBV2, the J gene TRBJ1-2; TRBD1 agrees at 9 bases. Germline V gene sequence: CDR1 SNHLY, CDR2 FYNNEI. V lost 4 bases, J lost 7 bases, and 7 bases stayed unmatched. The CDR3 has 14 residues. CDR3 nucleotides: TGTGCCAGCAGTGGTGGACAGGGGTTAGGTGGCTACACCTTC. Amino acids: CASSGGQGLGGYTF.

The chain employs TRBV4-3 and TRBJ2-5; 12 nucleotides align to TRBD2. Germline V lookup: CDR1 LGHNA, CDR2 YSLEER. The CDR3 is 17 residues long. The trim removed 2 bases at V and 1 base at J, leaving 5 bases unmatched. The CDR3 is CASSQSGLAGSQETQYF. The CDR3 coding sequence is TGCGCCAGCAGCCAATCGGGACTAGCGGGTTCCCAAGAGACCCAGTACTTC.

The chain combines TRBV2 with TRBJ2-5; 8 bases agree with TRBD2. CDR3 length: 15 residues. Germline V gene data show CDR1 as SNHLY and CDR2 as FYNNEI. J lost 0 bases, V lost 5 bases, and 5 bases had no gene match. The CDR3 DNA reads TGTGCCAGCAGTACTAGCGGCCAGTACCAAGAGACCCAGTACTTC. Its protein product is CASSTSGQYQETQYF.

The CDR3 region has the DNA TGTGCCAGCTCACTTACAGGGACGAACACTGAAGCTTTCTTT. Its protein is CASSLTGTNTEAFF. This rearrangement joins TRBV18 to TRBJ1-1; D perhaps matches TRBD1 (6 bases). The germline gives CDR1 KGHSH, CDR2 LQKENI. The CDR3 contains 14 residues. V gave up 4 bases and J gave up 1 base, with 10 bases separating them.

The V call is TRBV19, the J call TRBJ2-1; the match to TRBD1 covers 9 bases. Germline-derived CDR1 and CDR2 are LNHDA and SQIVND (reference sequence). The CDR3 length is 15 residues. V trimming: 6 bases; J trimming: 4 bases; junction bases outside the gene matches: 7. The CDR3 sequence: CASSIRDRAYNEQFF. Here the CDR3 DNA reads TGTGCCAGTAGCATCCGGGACAGGGCTTACAATGAGCAGTTCTTC.

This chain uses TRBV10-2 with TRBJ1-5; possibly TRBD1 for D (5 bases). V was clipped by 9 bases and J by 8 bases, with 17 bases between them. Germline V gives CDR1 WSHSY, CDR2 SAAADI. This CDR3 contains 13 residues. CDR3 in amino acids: CARSRDREEPQHF. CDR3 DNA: TGCGCCAGGAGCCGGGACCGGGAGGAGCCCCAGCATTTT.

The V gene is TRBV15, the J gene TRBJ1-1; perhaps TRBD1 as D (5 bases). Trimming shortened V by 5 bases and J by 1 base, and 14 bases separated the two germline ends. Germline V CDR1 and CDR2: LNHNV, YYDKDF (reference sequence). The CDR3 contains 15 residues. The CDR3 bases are TGTGCCACCAGCTTGGCTGGGGGGTGGAACACTGAAGCTTTCTTT. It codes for CATSLAGGWNTEAFF.

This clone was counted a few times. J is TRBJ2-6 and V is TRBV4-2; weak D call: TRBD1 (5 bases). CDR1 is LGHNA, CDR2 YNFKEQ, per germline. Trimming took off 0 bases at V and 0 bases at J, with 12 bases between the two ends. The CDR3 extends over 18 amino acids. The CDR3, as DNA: TGTGCCAGCAGCCAAGAACACAGGCTTACCTCTGGGGCCAACGTCCTGACTTTC. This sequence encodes CASSQEHRLTSGANVLTF.

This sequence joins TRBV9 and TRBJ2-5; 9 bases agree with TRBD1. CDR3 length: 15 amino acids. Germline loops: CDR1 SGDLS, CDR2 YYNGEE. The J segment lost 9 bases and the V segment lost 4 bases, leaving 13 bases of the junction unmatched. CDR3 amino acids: CASSNPGTGIKAQYF. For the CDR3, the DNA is TGTGCCAGCAGCAACCCCGGGACAGGGATTAAGGCCCAGTACTTC.

The CDR3 region is CASSELAGETQYF. The CDR3 bases are TGTGCCAGCAGTGAACTAGCGGGAGAGACCCAGTACTTC. V gene TRBV6-1 combines with J gene TRBJ2-5; TRBD2 agrees at 8 bases. Germline loops: CDR1 MNHNS, CDR2 SASEGT. J was trimmed by 4 bases and V by 2 bases; bases with no gene match: 0. The CDR3 is made up of 13 amino acids.

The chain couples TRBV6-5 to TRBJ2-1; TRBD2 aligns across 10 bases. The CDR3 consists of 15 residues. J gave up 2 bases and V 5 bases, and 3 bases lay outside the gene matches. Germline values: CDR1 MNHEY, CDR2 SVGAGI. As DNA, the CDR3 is TGTGCCAGCAGTCCAAGCGGGGGGGCCTACAATGAGCAGTTCTTC. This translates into CASSPSGGAYNEQFF.

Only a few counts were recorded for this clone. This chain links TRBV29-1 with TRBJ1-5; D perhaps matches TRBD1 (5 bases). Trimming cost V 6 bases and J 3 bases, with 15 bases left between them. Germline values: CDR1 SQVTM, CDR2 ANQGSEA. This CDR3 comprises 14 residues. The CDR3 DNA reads TGCAGCGTACGCCTAGACAGTGTCAATCAGCCCCAGCATTTT. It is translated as CSVRLDSVNQPQHF.